This note documents a single T cell receptor (beta chain) sequence. The data were taken from a study of blood T cell repertoires in COVID-19. Whole-study context: Researchers got acute and convalescent COVID-19 samples from the United States, Italy and Spain. Nucleic acid was either cDNA or gDNA, and it came from T cells, B-cell-depleted T cells, or PBMCs.

V lost 4 bases and J lost 4; bases outside the gene matches: 5. The CDR3 runs 13 residues. CDR1 is SQVTM, CDR2 ANQGSEA, per germline. Seattle cases were enrolled at active infection and followed longitudinally. The method was immunoSEQ multiplex PCR; TCRdb's version includes in-frame clones alone and lacks a portion of them. The data hold around 60,000 clones, with approximately 80% observed a single time. The chain recombines TRBV29-1 with TRBJ2-7, with TRBD1 matching 9 bases. The sample consisted of peripheral blood. The receptor was isolated from a man aged 30-40 years with COVID-19, enrolled during active disease. CDR3 sequence: CSVGGQGRYEQYF. The DNA of the CDR3 is TGCAGCGTTGGCGGACAGGGGAGATACGAGCAGTACTTC.